This T cell receptor beta chain was sequenced in a study of radiotherapy plus CTLA-4 blockade in lung cancer. The method was immunoSEQ multiplex PCR; TCRdb's version includes in-frame clones alone and lacks a portion of them. The table records around 24,000 clones, around 70% of them present only once. The CDR3 is 13 residues long. Trimming took off 9 bases at V and 0 bases at J, with 11 bases between the two ends. Per germline, CDR1 MNHNS and CDR2 SASEGT. The rearrangement uses TRBV6-1 and TRBJ1-1; TRBD1 is a possible D gene (5 bases). The sequence derives from a human donor with non-small cell lung cancer who had stable disease on radiotherapy plus ipilimumab. The sequencing here drew on peripheral blood, taken from a patient treated with radiotherapy plus ipilimumab. The CDR3 DNA is TGTGCCAGTGCGTTACAGGTGAACACTGAAGCTTTCTTT. Translation: CASALQVNTEAFF.